This section outlines one TCR beta chain sequence together with its context. This sample is drawn from a study of shared clonotypes between healthy human individuals. Original data processing: Sequence data from immunoSEQ were junction-only and lacked quality scores; consequently, filtering differed. Measured with immunoSEQ multiplex PCR; TCRdb has only the in-frame clones, and not every one. V, J and clone size are those of that table, while D and trimming were read from the DNA. The sample lists roughly 640,000 clones; about 74% were seen once. The CDR3 runs to 13 residues. The V gene lost 6 bases and the J gene lost 4 bases, with 12 bases spanning the gap. CDR1 is MDHEN and CDR2 is SYDVKM in the germline V gene.

The J gene is TRBJ1-2, the V gene TRBV28; D possibly corresponds to TRBD1 (6 bases). The source is a woman in her twenties or thirties in good health. The sample consisted of memory CD4+ T cells sorted from blood. As to subset: CD45RA-negative fraction. CDR3 loop: CASRLRGVYGYTF. Written as DNA, the CDR3 is TGTGCCAGCAGGCTCAGGGGCGTCTATGGCTACACCTTC.